Presented here are 30 T cell receptor beta chains from one specimen sequenced in a study of cytomegalovirus exposure and HLA in healthy donors. Amplification used 60 Vbeta primers and 13 Jbeta primers. This table comes from immunoSEQ multiplex PCR, and its TCRdb copy is limited to in-frame clones, with some not included. The sample has under 150,000 clones, around 78% seen once; the top ten hold 6.3%. The sample taken for sequencing was PBMCs. The receptors derive from a woman aged 35 to 49 in good health and CMV-seronegative.

The J gene is TRBJ1-5, the V gene TRBV7-9; 7 nucleotides line up with TRBD1. CDR3 size: 15 residues. Germline CDR1 reads SEHNR; CDR2 reads FQNEAQ (reference sequence). The trim removed 2 bases at V and 2 bases at J, leaving 3 bases unmatched. The CDR3 loop is CASSLTTGGNQPQHF. DNA of the CDR3: TGTGCCAGCAGCTTAACTACAGGGGGCAATCAGCCCCAGCATTTT.

V gene TRBV5-1 combines with J gene TRBJ2-5; 7 bases fit TRBD2. The CDR3 is 13 residues long. Trimming removed 3 bases from V and 5 bases from J; junction bases left unmatched: 4. CDR1 and CDR2 from the germline V gene are SGHRS and YFSETQ. The CDR3 is CASSSQGGETQYF. The CDR3 DNA sequence: TGCGCCAGCAGCTCGCAGGGAGGGGAGACCCAGTACTTC.

The chain combines TRBV28 with TRBJ1-2; D gene unclear. Trimming took off 1 base at V and 4 bases at J, with 16 bases between the two ends. The CDR3 length is 16 residues. CDR1 and CDR2 (germline): MDHEN, SYDVKM. CDR3 nucleotides: TGTGCCAGCAGTTTATCCTCCGCTAGGAGCGGCTATGGCTACACCTTC. As protein: CASSLSSARSGYGYTF.

This clone was seen a few times. The chain recombines TRBV5-6 with TRBJ2-1; 10 bases match TRBD2. The germline gives CDR1 SGHDT, CDR2 YYEEEE. Unmatched junction bases numbered 14, after V lost 0 bases and J lost 8 bases. This CDR3 has 18 amino acids. CDR3 region: CASSLGHRLAGELDEQFF. CDR3 in DNA: TGTGCCAGCAGCTTGGGGCACCGTCTAGCGGGAGAATTGGATGAGCAGTTCTTC.

The V gene is TRBV6-5, the J gene TRBJ2-1; no clear D. V was trimmed by 6 bases and J by 2 bases, leaving 14 bases between them. This CDR3 has 15 residues. Germline lookup yields CDR1 MNHEY and CDR2 SVGAGI. The DNA for the CDR3 is TGTGCCAGCAGCCCTGGCAGCGAACCCTACAATGAGCAGTTCTTC. It yields the protein CASSPGSEPYNEQFF.

The chain has TRBV7-9 and TRBJ2-3, with TRBD1 matching over 8 bases. CDR3 size: 15 residues. Trimming at V came to 1 base and at J to 4 bases, leaving 4 bases not matched to a gene. The germline CDR1 and CDR2 sequences are SEHNR and FQNEAQ (reference sequence). The chain's CDR3 is CASSLGRGRSDTQYF. DNA of the CDR3: TGTGCCAGCAGCTTAGGCAGGGGGCGATCAGATACGCAGTATTTT.

The chain is built from TRBV5-1 and TRBJ2-3; no definite D call. The CDR3 spans 13 residues. The V gene's germline CDR1 is SGHRS and CDR2 YFSETQ. Trimming left V 0 bases short and J 4 bases short, with 6 bases between. The CDR3 sequence: CASSLASADTQYF. The DNA of the CDR3 is TGCGCCAGCAGCTTGGCCAGCGCAGATACGCAGTATTTT.

This clone came up once. The DNA for the CDR3 is TGTGCCAGCAGCTACGACAGGGAGTACCAGCCCCAGCATTTT. This translates into CASSYDREYQPQHF. The chain combines TRBV2 with TRBJ1-5; 7 bases are a match to TRBD1. Trimming at V came to 6 bases and at J to 7 bases, leaving 9 bases not matched to a gene. CDR3 size: 14 residues. Germline V gene lookup returns CDR1 SNHLY and CDR2 FYNNEI.

The gene calls are TRBV19 and TRBJ1-2; TRBD1 matches at 7 bases. The CDR3 is 15 amino acids. Trimming cost V 9 bases and J 5 bases; bases outside gene matches: 15. Germline CDR1 LNHDA, CDR2 SQIVND (reference sequence). In DNA, the CDR3 is TGTGCCAGCCGGTTGATACGGGACAGCGGTTATGGCTACACCTTC. Translation gives CASRLIRDSGYGYTF.

The genes are TRBV18 and TRBJ2-1; 8 bases line up with TRBD2. The length of the CDR3 is 14 residues. Germline V gives CDR1 KGHSH, CDR2 LQKENI. With 3 bases clipped from V and 8 bases from J, the junction kept 6 bases outside the gene matches. The CDR3 loop is CASSPPGGVDEQFF. CDR3 sequence (DNA): TGTGCCAGCTCACCCCCGGGGGGGGTGGATGAGCAGTTCTTC.

In its sample, this clone was seen a few times. V gene TRBV20-1 combines with J gene TRBJ2-7; no firm D call. V lost 5 bases and J lost 3, with 5 bases in between. The CDR3 loop spans 10 amino acids. In germline, CDR1 is DFQATT, CDR2 SNEGSKA (reference sequence). CDR3 region: CSAEDYEQYF. CDR3 coding DNA: TGCAGTGCTGAGGACTACGAGCAGTACTTC.

For this clone: One end of the junction varies from germline; a read error may be responsible. This sequence joins TRBV28 and TRBJ2-6, with D possibly TRBD1 on 5 matching bases. This CDR3 is built from 14 residues. CDR1 is MDHEN and CDR2 is SYDVKM in the germline V gene. CDR3 nucleotides: TGTGCCAGCAGTTTATTCTCTGGGGCCAACGGCCTGACTTTC. It translates to CASSLFSGANGLTF. Full variable domain (remainder filled in from reference TRBV28 and TRBJ2-6): DVKVTQSSRYLVKRTGEKVFLECVQDMDHENMFWYRQDPGLGLRLIYFSYDVKMKEKGDIPEGYSVSREKKERFSLILESASTNQTSMYLCASSLFSGANGLTFGAGSRLTVL.

This rearrangement joins TRBV27 to TRBJ2-7, with 9 bases matching TRBD1. This CDR3 is 14 amino acids long. Trimming at V came to 6 bases and at J to 5 bases, leaving 8 bases not matched to a gene. Germline CDR1 reads MNHEY; CDR2 reads SMNVEV (reference sequence). This CDR3 is CASSAGTGTHEQYF. The CDR3 nucleotides read TGTGCCAGCAGCGCCGGGACAGGGACCCACGAGCAGTACTTC.

The chain joins TRBV7-8 to TRBJ2-7, with 14 positions matching TRBD2. This CDR3 has 18 amino acids. In germline, CDR1 is SGHVS, CDR2 FQNEAQ. V was pared by 0 bases and J by 5 bases, with 9 bases of the junction left unmatched. The CDR3 region is CASSLAPSGTSGRHEQYF. CDR3 nucleotide sequence: TGTGCCAGCAGCTTAGCTCCTTCCGGGACTAGCGGGAGACACGAGCAGTACTTC.

This clone was counted only a few times. The chain has TRBV18 and TRBJ1-3; no clear D. V was cut by 3 bases and J by 1 base, with 10 bases left in between. Germline assignment: CDR1 KGHSH and CDR2 LQKENI. CDR3 length: 15 residues. CDR3 loop: CASSPEVGSGNTIYF. The CDR3 DNA sequence: TGTGCCAGCTCACCGGAGGTTGGTTCTGGAAACACCATATATTTT.

The V call is TRBV28, the J call TRBJ1-2; TRBD1 aligns across 11 bases. This CDR3 region has 15 residues. V lost 4 bases to trimming and J lost 6 bases; unmatched junction nucleotides: 7. CDR1 is MDHEN, CDR2 SYDVKM, per germline. The CDR3 spells CASSWGTGGFNGYTF. In DNA form, the CDR3 reads TGTGCCAGCAGTTGGGGGACAGGGGGATTCAATGGCTACACCTTC.

The CDR3 sequence is CASSAARRDSGNTIYF. For the CDR3, the DNA is TGTGCCAGCAGTGCCGCCCGGAGGGACTCTGGAAACACCATATATTTT. The rearrangement uses TRBV6-4 and TRBJ1-3, with no clear D. Trimming cost V 4 bases and J 0 bases, with 13 bases left between them. Germline CDR1 is MRHNA and CDR2 is SNTAGT. The length of the CDR3 is 16 residues.

The chain has TRBV29-1 and TRBJ2-5, with 7 bases aligning to TRBD2. V gave up 1 base and J gave up 5 bases; unmatched junction bases: 4. CDR3 size: 13 residues. Germline V gene sequence: CDR1 SQVTM, CDR2 ANQGSEA. CDR3 coding DNA: TGCAGCGTTGAAGGGGGGGGATTTGAGACCCAGTACTTC. This translates into CSVEGGGFETQYF.

The rearrangement uses TRBV11-2 and TRBJ2-6, with a possible D match to TRBD1 (5 bases). Germline V gives CDR1 SGHAT, CDR2 FQNNGV. V was shortened by 4 bases and J by 3 bases, with 13 bases between the two germline ends. CDR3 length: 16 amino acids. The CDR3 coding sequence is TGTGCCAGCAGCTCCAGGGTTAATAATGGGGCCAACGTCCTGACTTTC. Encoded protein: CASSSRVNNGANVLTF.

The rearrangement uses TRBV5-4 and TRBJ1-2; tentatively, D is TRBD1 (5 bases). Trimming took off 5 bases at V and 6 bases at J, with 17 bases between the two ends. In germline, CDR1 is SGHNT, CDR2 YYREEE (reference sequence). The CDR3 totals 14 residues. CDR3 sequence: CASRNSGTVHGYTF. As DNA, the CDR3 is TGTGCCAGCAGAAATTCCGGGACTGTCCATGGCTACACCTTC.

This clone was observed a handful of times. The chain combines TRBV29-1 with TRBJ1-4; D is possibly TRBD1 (6 bases). Trimming took 5 bases from V and 8 from J, leaving 12 bases between them. The CDR3 contains 12 residues. Germline assignment: CDR1 SQVTM and CDR2 ANQGSEA. DNA for the CDR3: TGCAGCGTTAGCGAACAGGGAGAAAAACTGTTTTTT. Translation gives CSVSEQGEKLFF.

This clone was seen only a few times. The V and J genes are TRBV28 and TRBJ2-1; 7 bases fit TRBD2. The trim removed 7 bases at V and 6 bases at J, leaving 9 bases unmatched. This CDR3 is built from 14 residues. Germline V gene sequence: CDR1 MDHEN, CDR2 SYDVKM. The CDR3 loop is CASNSAGIGNEQFF. The CDR3 region has the DNA TGTGCCAGCAACTCAGCGGGAATAGGCAATGAGCAGTTCTTC.

The V and J genes are TRBV18 and TRBJ2-7; D perhaps matches TRBD2 (7 bases). This CDR3 is built from 12 residues. V lost 6 bases and J 6 bases, leaving 12 bases between the germline ends. Per germline, CDR1 KGHSH and CDR2 LQKENI. The CDR3 nucleotides are TGTGCCAGCTCCTCGGGGGGCTTCGAGCAGTACTTC. Protein product: CASSSGGFEQYF. Full variable domain (missing parts from reference TRBV18 and TRBJ2-7): NAGVMQNPRHLVRRRGQEARLRCSPMKGHSHVYWYRQLPEEGLKFMVYLQKENIIDESGMPKERFSAEFPKEGPSILRIQQVVRGDSAAYFCASSSGGFEQYFGPGTRLTVT.

A few counts support this clone. The rearrangement links TRBV6-5 to TRBJ2-3, with D perhaps matching TRBD2 (6 bases). The CDR3 covers 15 residues. V lost 0 bases, J lost 1 base, and 8 bases lay in between. CDR1 and CDR2 (germline): MNHEY, SVGAGI. The DNA for the CDR3 is TGTGCCAGCAGTTACTCAGGGACTCGCACAGATACGCAGTATTTT. Its protein product is CASSYSGTRTDTQYF.

This clone was found a few times. The chain employs TRBV15 and TRBJ2-1; weak D call: TRBD1 (7 bases). Per germline, CDR1 LNHNV and CDR2 YYDKDF (reference sequence). Trimming took 1 base from V and 9 from J, leaving 19 bases between them. CDR3 size: 16 residues. The CDR3 DNA follows: TGTGCCACCAGCAGAGGTACAGGGCAGGGGGGTAGTGAGCAGTTCTTC. It is translated as CATSRGTGQGGSEQFF. Drawing the rest from reference TRBV15 and TRBJ2-1, the complete variable domain is DAMVIQNPRYQVTQFGKPVTLSCSQTLNHNVMYWYQQKSSQAPKLLFHYYDKDFNNEADTPDNFQSRRPNTSFCFLDIRSPGLGDTAMYLCATSRGTGQGGSEQFFGPGTRLTVL.

The V call is TRBV11-2, the J call TRBJ1-2; D might be TRBD1 (5 bases). V was shortened by 5 bases and J by 8 bases, with 21 bases between the two germline ends. Germline assignment: CDR1 SGHAT and CDR2 FQNNGV. This CDR3 comprises 15 residues. The CDR3 DNA reads as TGTGCCAGCAGCCTCAACCCGGACACCTCAGGGGGCTACACCTTC. This codes for CASSLNPDTSGGYTF.

V and J are TRBV28 and TRBJ2-6, with a tentative D call TRBD1 (5 bases). CDR3 length equals 15 residues. Trimming shortened V by 4 bases and J by 1 base, and 8 bases separated the two germline ends. In germline, CDR1 is MDHEN, CDR2 SYDVKM. The CDR3 nucleotides are TGTGCCAGCAGTTCACCAGGGTCTGGGGCCAACGTCCTGACTTTC. As protein: CASSSPGSGANVLTF.

This rearrangement joins TRBV28 to TRBJ1-3, with 8 positions matching TRBD1. The germline gives CDR1 MDHEN, CDR2 SYDVKM. The CDR3 length is 14 residues. J was trimmed by 2 bases and V by 6 bases; bases with no gene match: 3. The CDR3 nucleotides read TGTGCCAGCAGGTTGACAGGGGCTGGAAACACCATATATTTT. This encodes CASRLTGAGNTIYF.

Concerning this clone: Germline and junction disagree at one end, which may indicate a read error. The gene calls are TRBV7-9 and TRBJ1-1; TRBD1 is a possible D gene (6 bases). Germline CDR1 and CDR2: SEHNR and FQNEAQ (reference sequence). The CDR3 has 13 residues. The CDR3 sequence: CSSSSWTVPEAFF. CDR3 sequence (DNA): TGTTCCAGCAGCTCCTGGACAGTTCCTGAAGCTTTCTTT.

The chain links TRBV28 to TRBJ2-7, with unresolved D. The V end lost 4 bases, the J end lost 2 bases, and 9 bases lay between the germline ends. Per the germline V gene, CDR1 is MDHEN and CDR2 is SYDVKM. The CDR3 has 13 amino acids. In nucleotides, the CDR3 is TGTGCCAGCAGTTCTCCGAACACCTACGAGCAGTACTTC. Its translation: CASSSPNTYEQYF.